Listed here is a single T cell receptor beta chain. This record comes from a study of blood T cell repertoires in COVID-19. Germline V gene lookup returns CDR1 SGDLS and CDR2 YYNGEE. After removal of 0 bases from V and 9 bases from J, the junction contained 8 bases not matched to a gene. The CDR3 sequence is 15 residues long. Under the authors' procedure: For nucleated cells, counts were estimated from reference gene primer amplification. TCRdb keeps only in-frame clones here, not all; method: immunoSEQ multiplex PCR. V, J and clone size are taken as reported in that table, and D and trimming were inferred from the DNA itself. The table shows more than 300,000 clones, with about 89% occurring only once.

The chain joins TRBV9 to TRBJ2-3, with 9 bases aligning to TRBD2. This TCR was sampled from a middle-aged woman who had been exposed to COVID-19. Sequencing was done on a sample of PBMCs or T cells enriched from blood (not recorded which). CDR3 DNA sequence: TGTGCCAGCAGCGTAGAGGGACTAGCATTACCAACGCAGTATTTT. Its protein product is CASSVEGLALPTQYF.